This T cell receptor beta chain was identified during a study of cytomegalovirus exposure and HLA in healthy donors. Study-wide points: While the bulk of TCR sequences proved rare, some public TCRs turned up in many donors. For cytomegalovirus status, the classifier reportedly gave diagnoses with high specificity and sensitivity. The authors listed approximately 160 TCR beta chains as cytomegalovirus-associated.

As for this clone: Its specificity is unknown.

CDR1 is LNHDA and CDR2 is SQIVND in the germline V gene (reference sequence). CDR3 length: 15 amino acids. Trimming at V came to 1 base and at J to 7 bases, leaving 7 bases not matched to a gene. Libraries were prepared by immunoSEQ multiplex PCR; TCRdb keeps only in-frame clonotypes and omits some of them. The sample lists fewer than 100,000 clones; approximately 94% were seen once. This TCR was sampled from a woman between 18 and 29 years old in good health and CMV-seropositive. The J gene is TRBJ2-1, the V gene TRBV19, with 7 positions matching TRBD2. The sequenced sample was PBMCs. CDR3 nucleotides: TGTGCCAGTAGTATAGCTTCGGGGAGGGTGAATGAGCAGTTCTTC. As protein: CASSIASGRVNEQFF.